A selection of T cell receptor beta chains follows, all from one sample in a study of T-cell reconstitution after alpha-beta-depleted transplantation in children. MiXCR, applied by TCRdb to the PCR reads, yields one record per CDR3 protein. Of around 240,000 distinct CDR3 sequences in the sample, 7.5% to 10% were seen once. Sequenced here: PBMCs from the stem cell graft donor, sampled from the stem cell graft. The receptors shown here come from a human donor who donated a stem cell graft to a child with SCID. CDR3s include the opening cysteine and the closing phenylalanine or tryptophan. D genes are given only for firm matches. Rows may omit the clone size; those that give it use once, few, many or a size class.

CDR3aa	CDR3nt	abundance	v_gene	j_gene	d_gene
CASSLTPDEPQHF	TGTGCCAGCAGCTTAACCCCCGATGAGCCCCAGCATTTT	many	TRBV7-3	TRBJ1-5	NA
CASNPGGLSTDTQYF	TGTGCCAGCAACCCGGGGGGACTAAGCACAGATACGCAGTATTTT	many	TRBV28	TRBJ2-3	TRBD2
CSARDRHTNQPQHF	TGCAGTGCTAGAGATCGGCACACCAATCAGCCCCAGCATTTT	many	TRBV20-1	TRBJ1-5	NA
CASSPADYGYTF	TGTGCCAGTAGTCCGGCGGACTATGGCTACACCTTC	NA	TRBV19	TRBJ1-2	NA
CASSLHSLVGNTIYF	TGTGCCAGCAGCTTACACAGTCTGGTCGGAAACACCATATATTTT	NA	TRBV7-2	TRBJ1-3	NA
CASSLWLGDIQYF	TGCGCCAGCAGCTTGTGGTTGGGGGACATTCAGTACTTC	many	TRBV5-1	TRBJ2-4	NA
CASSQRPLSTDTQYF	TGTGCCAGCAGCCAACGACCCCTAAGCACAGATACGCAGTATTTT	many	TRBV3-1	TRBJ2-3	NA
CSVDGTGFEAFF	TGCAGCGTTGACGGGACAGGGTTTGAAGCTTTCTTT	NA	TRBV29-1	TRBJ1-1	TRBD1
CASSPWTGSIGYTF	TGCGCCAGCAGCCCGTGGACAGGGAGCATTGGCTACACCTTC	many	TRBV5-1	TRBJ1-2	TRBD1
CASSLAGAENTEAFF	TGCGCCAGCAGCTTGGCCGGGGCGGAGAACACTGAAGCTTTCTTT	many	TRBV5-1	TRBJ1-1	NA
CASSLDRAGLGYGYTF	TGTGCCAGCAGCTTGGACAGGGCCGGGCTAGGCTATGGCTACACCTTC	many	TRBV5-6	TRBJ1-2	NA
CASSYRSRDGYTF	TGTGCCAGCAGCTACAGGTCTAGGGATGGCTACACCTTC	many	TRBV7-2	TRBJ1-2	NA
CASSPVVWGMADTQYF	TGCGCCAGCAGCCCAGTGGTGTGGGGTATGGCAGATACGCAGTATTTT	many	TRBV4-1	TRBJ2-3	NA
CASSEEGIGGYTF	TGTGCCAGCAGTGAAGAGGGGATCGGTGGCTACACCTTC	many	TRBV2	TRBJ1-2	NA
CASKGQMSEQYF	TGTGCCAGCAAGGGACAGATGAGCGAGCAGTACTTC	few	TRBV28	TRBJ2-7	TRBD1
CASSLQPGVANYGYTF	TGTGCCAGCAGCTTACAGCCAGGTGTAGCTAACTATGGCTACACCTTC	NA	TRBV7-2	TRBJ1-2	NA
CSARAGGGAGSYNEQFF	TGCAGTGCTAGAGCTGGCGGGGGGGCCGGGTCCTACAATGAGCAGTTCTTC	many	TRBV20-1	TRBJ2-1	TRBD2
CASSFPDTYGYTF	TGCGCCAGCAGCTTCCCCGATACGTATGGCTACACCTTC	many	TRBV5-1	TRBJ1-2	NA
CASRRAGGDEQYF	TGTGCCAGCAGACGTGCTGGAGGGGACGAGCAGTACTTC	many	TRBV28	TRBJ2-7	NA
CAISQGAPGTGELFF	TGCGCCATCTCACAGGGGGCGCCGGGGACCGGGGAGCTGTTTTTT	many	TRBV5-1	TRBJ2-2	TRBD1
CASSPGRANYGYTF	TGTGCCAGCAGCCCCGGACGGGCTAACTATGGCTACACCTTC	many	TRBV11-2	TRBJ1-2	NA
CASSLGPVNEQFF	TGCGCCAGCAGCTTGGGCCCAGTCAATGAGCAGTTCTTC	many	TRBV5-1	TRBJ2-1	NA
CASSLSLAGTDTQYF	TGTGCCAGCAGCCTATCTTTAGCGGGGACAGATACGCAGTATTTT	many	TRBV12-3/TRBV12-4	TRBJ2-3	TRBD2
CASSLPNTDTQYF	TGTGCCAGCAGCTTACCGAACACAGATACGCAGTATTTT	many	TRBV7-9	TRBJ2-3	NA
CASSLGGKSHEQFF	TGTGCCAGCAGCCTGGGGGGGAAGTCGCATGAGCAGTTCTTC	many	TRBV12-3/TRBV12-4	TRBJ2-1	TRBD2
CSVEWNTEAFF	TGCAGCGTTGAGTGGAACACTGAAGCTTTCTTT	NA	TRBV29-1	TRBJ1-1	NA
CASSFGQPLQGAGYTF	TGTGCCAGCAGTTTTGGGCAGCCCCTCCAGGGAGCTGGCTACACCTTC	many	TRBV12-3/TRBV12-4	TRBJ1-2	NA
CASSLAFPEAFF	TGCGCCAGCAGCTTGGCCTTCCCTGAAGCTTTCTTT	many	TRBV5-1	TRBJ1-1	NA
CASRLGGETQYF	TGTGCCAGCCGCCTGGGGGGGGAGACCCAGTACTTC	many	TRBV2	TRBJ2-5	TRBD2
CASSFFRTDYNEQFF	TGTGCCAGCAGCTTCTTTAGGACAGACTACAATGAGCAGTTCTTC	many	TRBV3-1	TRBJ2-1	NA
CASSESPTIHGFGEKLFF	TGTGCCAGCAGTGAATCCCCAACTATCCACGGATTCGGCGAAAAACTGTTTTTT	many	TRBV2	TRBJ1-4	NA